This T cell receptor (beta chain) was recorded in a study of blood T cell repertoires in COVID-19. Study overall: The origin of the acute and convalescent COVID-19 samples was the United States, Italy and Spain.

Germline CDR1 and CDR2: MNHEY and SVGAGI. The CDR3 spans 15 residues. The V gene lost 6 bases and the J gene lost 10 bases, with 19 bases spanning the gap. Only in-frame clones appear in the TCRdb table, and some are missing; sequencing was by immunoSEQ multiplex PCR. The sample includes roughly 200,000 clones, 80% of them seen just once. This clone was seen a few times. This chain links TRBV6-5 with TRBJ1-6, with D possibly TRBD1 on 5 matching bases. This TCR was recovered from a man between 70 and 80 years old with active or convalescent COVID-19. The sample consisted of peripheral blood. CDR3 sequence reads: CASRSQGIGISPLHF. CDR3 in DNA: TGTGCCAGCAGGTCGCAGGGCATCGGAATATCACCCCTCCACTTT.